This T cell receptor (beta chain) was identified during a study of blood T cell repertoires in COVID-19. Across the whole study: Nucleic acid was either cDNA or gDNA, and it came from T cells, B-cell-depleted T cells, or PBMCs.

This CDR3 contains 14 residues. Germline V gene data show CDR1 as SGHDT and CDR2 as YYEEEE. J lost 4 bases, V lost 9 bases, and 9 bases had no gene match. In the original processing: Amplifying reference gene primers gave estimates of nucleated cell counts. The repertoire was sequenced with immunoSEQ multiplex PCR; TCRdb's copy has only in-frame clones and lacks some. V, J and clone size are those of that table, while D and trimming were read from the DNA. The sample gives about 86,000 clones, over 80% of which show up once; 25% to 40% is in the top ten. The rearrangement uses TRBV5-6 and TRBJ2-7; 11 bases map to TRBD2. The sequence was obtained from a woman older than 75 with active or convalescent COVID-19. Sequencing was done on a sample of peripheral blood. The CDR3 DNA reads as TGTGCCACCACAACTAGCGGGAGTCTGTACGAGCAGTACTTC. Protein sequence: CATTTSGSLYEQYF.